The sequence of this TCR beta chain was determined in a study of T cell responses to AZD1222 COVID-19 vaccine. Assay: immunoSEQ multiplex PCR; the TCRdb copy retains only in-frame clones and omits some. The sample shows 82,000 or so clones, around nine tenths of them seen only once. The CDR3 is made up of 16 amino acids. V was cut by 0 bases and J by 2 bases, with 13 bases left in between. Germline V gene data show CDR1 as MNHEY and CDR2 as SMNVEV (reference sequence). The sequenced sample was peripheral blood, obtained on day 0 of AZD1222 vaccination. This receptor was identified in an adult in good health. This rearrangement joins TRBV27 to TRBJ1-2, with no clear D. CDR3 bases: TGTGCCAGCAGTTTATCGATGATGGGTGAGAACTATGGCTACACCTTC. This sequence encodes CASSLSMMGENYGYTF.